The entry below gives a single TCR beta chain sequence along with its context. The data belong to a study of cytomegalovirus exposure and HLA in healthy donors. Primers included in the PCR were 60 Vbeta and 13 Jbeta primers. Here immunoSEQ multiplex PCR was the method, and the copy in TCRdb shows in-frame clones only, minus some. The sample holds some 160,000 clones, roughly 85% seen once. Trimming removed 2 bases at V and 3 bases at J, with 11 bases between. CDR3 size: 14 residues. Germline assignment: CDR1 KGHSH and CDR2 LQKENI. This rearrangement joins TRBV18 to TRBJ2-7; D might be TRBD2 (6 bases). This receptor was taken from a woman aged 30 to 39 in good health and CMV-seronegative. Material for sequencing was PBMCs. The CDR3 here is CASSPTAGNYEQYF. The DNA for the CDR3 is TGTGCCAGCTCACCAACGGCGGGGAACTACGAGCAGTACTTC.